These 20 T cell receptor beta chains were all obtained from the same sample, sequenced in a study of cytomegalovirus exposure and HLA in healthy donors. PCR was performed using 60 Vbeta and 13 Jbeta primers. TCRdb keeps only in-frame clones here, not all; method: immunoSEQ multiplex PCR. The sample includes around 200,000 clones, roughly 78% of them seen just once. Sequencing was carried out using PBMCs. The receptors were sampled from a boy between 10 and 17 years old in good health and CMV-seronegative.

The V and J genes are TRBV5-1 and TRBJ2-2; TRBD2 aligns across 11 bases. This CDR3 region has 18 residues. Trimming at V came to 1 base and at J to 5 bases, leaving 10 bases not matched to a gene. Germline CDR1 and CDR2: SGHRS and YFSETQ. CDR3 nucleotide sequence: TGCGCCAGCAGCTTGTCCGGCCCCCGGACTAGCGGGACCGGGGAGCTGTTTTTT. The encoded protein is CASSLSGPRTSGTGELFF.

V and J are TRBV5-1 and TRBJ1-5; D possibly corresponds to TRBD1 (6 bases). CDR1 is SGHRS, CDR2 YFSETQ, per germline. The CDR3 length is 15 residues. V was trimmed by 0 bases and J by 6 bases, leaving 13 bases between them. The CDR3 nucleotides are TGCGCCAGCAGCTTGGGAACAGGGAGAATTCAGCCCCAGCATTTT. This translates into CASSLGTGRIQPQHF. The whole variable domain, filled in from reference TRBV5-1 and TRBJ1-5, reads KAGVTQTPRYLIKTRGQQVTLSCSPISGHRSVSWYQQTPGQGLQFLFEYFSETQRNKGNFPGRFSGRQFSNSRSEMNVSTLELGDSALYLCASSLGTGRIQPQHFGDGTRLSIL.

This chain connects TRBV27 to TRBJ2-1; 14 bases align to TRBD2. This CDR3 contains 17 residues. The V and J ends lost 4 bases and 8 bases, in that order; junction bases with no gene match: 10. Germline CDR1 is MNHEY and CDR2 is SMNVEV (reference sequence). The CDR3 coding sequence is TGTGCCAGCAGTTCCTTGACTAGCGGGGGGGCCCTCCATGAGCAGTTCTTC. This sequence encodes CASSSLTSGGALHEQFF.

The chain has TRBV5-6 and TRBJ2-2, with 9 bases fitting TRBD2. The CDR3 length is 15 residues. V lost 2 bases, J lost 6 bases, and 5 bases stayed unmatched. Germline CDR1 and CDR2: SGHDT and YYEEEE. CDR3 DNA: TGTGCCAGCAGCTTCATAGCGGGAGCCTCCGGGGAGCTGTTTTTT. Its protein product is CASSFIAGASGELFF.

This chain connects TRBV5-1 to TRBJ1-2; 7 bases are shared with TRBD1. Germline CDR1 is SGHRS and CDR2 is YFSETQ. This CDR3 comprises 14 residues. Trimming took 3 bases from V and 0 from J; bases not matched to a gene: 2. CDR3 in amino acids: CASSWDSPNYGYTF. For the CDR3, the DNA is TGCGCCAGCAGCTGGGACAGCCCTAACTATGGCTACACCTTC.

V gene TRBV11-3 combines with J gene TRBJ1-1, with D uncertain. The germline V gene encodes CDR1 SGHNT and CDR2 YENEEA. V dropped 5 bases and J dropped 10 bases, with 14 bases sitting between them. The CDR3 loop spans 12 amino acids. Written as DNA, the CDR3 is TGTGCCAGCAGCGCATCAATATTTAGAGCTTTCTTT. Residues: CASSASIFRAFF.

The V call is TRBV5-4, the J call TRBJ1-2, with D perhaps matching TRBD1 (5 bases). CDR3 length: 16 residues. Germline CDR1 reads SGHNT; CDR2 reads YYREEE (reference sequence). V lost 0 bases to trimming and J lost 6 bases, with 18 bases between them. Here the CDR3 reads CASSLGQGKGPNGYTF. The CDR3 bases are TGTGCCAGCAGCTTGGGGCAGGGCAAGGGTCCCAATGGCTACACCTTC.

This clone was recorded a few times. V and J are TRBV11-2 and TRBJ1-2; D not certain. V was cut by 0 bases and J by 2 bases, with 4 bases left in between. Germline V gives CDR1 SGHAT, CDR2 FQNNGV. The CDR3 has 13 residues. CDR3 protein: CASSLDINYGYTF. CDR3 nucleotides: TGTGCCAGCAGCTTAGATATAAACTATGGCTACACCTTC.

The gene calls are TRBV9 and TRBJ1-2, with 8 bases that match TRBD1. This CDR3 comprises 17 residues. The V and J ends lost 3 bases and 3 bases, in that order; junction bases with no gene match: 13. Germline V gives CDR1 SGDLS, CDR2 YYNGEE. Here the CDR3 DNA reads TGTGCCAGCAGCGGCCGAGCTTTTGGGACAGGAGACTATGGCTACACCTTC. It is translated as CASSGRAFGTGDYGYTF.

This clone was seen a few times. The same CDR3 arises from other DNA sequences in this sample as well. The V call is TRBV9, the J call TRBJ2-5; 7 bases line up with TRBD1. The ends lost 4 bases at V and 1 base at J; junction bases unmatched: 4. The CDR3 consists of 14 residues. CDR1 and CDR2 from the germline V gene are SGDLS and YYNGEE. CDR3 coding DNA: TGTGCCAGCAGCCAAGGGACAGTCCAAGAGACCCAGTACTTC. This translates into CASSQGTVQETQYF.

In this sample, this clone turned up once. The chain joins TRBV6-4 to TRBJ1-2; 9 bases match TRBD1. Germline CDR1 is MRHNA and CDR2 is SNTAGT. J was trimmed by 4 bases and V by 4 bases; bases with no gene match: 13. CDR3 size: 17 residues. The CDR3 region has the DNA TGTGCCAGCAGTGTATCCGGGACAGGGAGGTACGGCTATGGCTACACCTTC. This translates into CASSVSGTGRYGYGYTF.

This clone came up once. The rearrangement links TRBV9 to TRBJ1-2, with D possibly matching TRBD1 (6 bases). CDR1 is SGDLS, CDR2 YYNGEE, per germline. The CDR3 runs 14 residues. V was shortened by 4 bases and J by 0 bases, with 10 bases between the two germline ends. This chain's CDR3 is CASSLGTPNYGYTF. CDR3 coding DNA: TGTGCCAGCAGCCTGGGGACACCTAACTATGGCTACACCTTC.

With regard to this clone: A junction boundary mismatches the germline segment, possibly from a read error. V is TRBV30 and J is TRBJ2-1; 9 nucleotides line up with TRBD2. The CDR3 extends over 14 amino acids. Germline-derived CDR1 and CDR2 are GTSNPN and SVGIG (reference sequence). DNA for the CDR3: TGTGCCTGGAGCCCCATTCTGACTAGCGGCCCTGTCGTCTTC. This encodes CAWSPILTSGPVVF.

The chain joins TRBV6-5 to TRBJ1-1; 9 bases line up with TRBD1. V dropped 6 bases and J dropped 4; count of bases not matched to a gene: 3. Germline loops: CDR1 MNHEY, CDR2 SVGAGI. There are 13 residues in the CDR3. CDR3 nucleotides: TGTGCCAGCAGCCGGGACAGGGTCACTGAAGCTTTCTTT. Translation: CASSRDRVTEAFF.

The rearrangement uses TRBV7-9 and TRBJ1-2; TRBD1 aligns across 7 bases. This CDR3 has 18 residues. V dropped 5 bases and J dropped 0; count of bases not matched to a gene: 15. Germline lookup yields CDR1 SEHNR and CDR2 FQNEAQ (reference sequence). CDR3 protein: CASSIEGQELYPNYGYTF. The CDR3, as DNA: TGTGCCAGCAGCATCGAAGGACAGGAGCTTTATCCTAACTATGGCTACACCTTC.

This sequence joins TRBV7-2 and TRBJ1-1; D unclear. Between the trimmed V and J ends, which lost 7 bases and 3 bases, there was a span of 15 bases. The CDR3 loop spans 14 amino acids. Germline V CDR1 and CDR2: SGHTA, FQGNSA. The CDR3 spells CASIPTFRDTEAFF. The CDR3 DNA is TGTGCCAGCATCCCCACCTTCCGGGACACTGAAGCTTTCTTT.

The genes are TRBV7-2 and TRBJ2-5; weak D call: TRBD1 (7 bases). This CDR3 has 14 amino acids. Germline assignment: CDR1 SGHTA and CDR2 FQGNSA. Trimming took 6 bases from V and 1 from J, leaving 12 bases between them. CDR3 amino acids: CASREGTAQETQYF. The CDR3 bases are TGTGCCAGCAGGGAGGGGACAGCCCAAGAGACCCAGTACTTC.

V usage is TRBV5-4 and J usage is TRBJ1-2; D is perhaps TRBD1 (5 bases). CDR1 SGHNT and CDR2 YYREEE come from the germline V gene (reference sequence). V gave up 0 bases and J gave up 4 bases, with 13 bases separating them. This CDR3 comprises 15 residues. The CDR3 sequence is CASSLATGGIYGYTF. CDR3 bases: TGTGCCAGCAGCTTGGCGACGGGGGGAATCTATGGCTACACCTTC.

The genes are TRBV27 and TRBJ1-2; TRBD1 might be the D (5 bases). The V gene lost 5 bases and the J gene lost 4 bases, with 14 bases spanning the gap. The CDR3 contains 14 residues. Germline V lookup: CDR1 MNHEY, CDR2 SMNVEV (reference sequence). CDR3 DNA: TGTGCCAGCAGTAAGTCTGACAGTCCCTATGGCTACACCTTC. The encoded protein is CASSKSDSPYGYTF.

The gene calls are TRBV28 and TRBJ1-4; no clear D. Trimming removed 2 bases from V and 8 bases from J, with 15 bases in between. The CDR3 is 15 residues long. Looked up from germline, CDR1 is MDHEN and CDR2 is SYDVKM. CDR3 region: CASSLLAYMGEKLFF. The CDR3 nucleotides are TGTGCCAGCAGTTTACTAGCTTACATGGGGGAAAAACTGTTTTTT.